This is a list of T cell receptor beta chains from one sample in a study of blood T cell repertoires in COVID-19. Some clones are missing from TCRdb's copy, which holds only in-frame ones; the method was immunoSEQ multiplex PCR. The sample consists of 350,000 or so clones, around 90% of them appearing once. The sample was peripheral blood. Receptors were obtained from a woman aged 55-75 years with COVID-19, enrolled during active disease. Both conserved end residues are part of each CDR3. Each record gives: D gene, V gene, clone size, J gene, CDR3 protein, CDR3 DNA. D genes are given only for firm matches. Clone size, where shown, is once, few, many, or a class for clones that have expanded.

>-|TRBV6-1|-|TRBJ1-6
CASSEAPYSPLHF
TGTGCCAGCAGTGAGGCCCCTTATTCACCCCTCCACTTT
>-|TRBV30|-|TRBJ2-3
CAWSPSGLPDTQYF
TGTGCCTGGAGTCCTTCGGGACTCCCAGATACGCAGTATTTT
>TRBD2|TRBV7-2|-|TRBJ2-7
CASSELAGAPYEQYF
TGTGCCAGCAGCGAGCTAGCGGGGGCCCCCTACGAGCAGTACTTC
>-|TRBV27|-|TRBJ2-1
CASSLGTIGDNEQFF
TGTGCCAGCAGTTTGGGGACAATAGGGGACAATGAGCAGTTCTTC
>-|TRBV7-9|-|TRBJ2-1
CASYSTRDYNEQFF
TGTGCCAGTTACTCGACTCGTGACTACAATGAGCAGTTCTTC
>TRBD1|TRBV9|-|TRBJ2-7
CASSPTGGTYEQYF
TGTGCCAGCAGCCCTACAGGGGGCACCTACGAGCAGTACTTC
>-|TRBV3-1/TRBV3-2|-|TRBJ2-1
CASSQVRGSEQFF
TGTGCCAGCAGCCAAGTTAGGGGTAGTGAGCAGTTCTTC
>TRBD1|TRBV4-1|-|TRBJ1-5
CASSGGQGRNQPQHF
TGCGCCAGCAGCGGGGGACAGGGACGCAATCAGCCCCAGCATTTT
>-|TRBV2|-|TRBJ1-4
CASSPRGFNEKLFF
TGTGCCAGCAGTCCCCGGGGGTTTAATGAAAAACTGTTTTTT
>-|TRBV28|-|TRBJ1-2
CASSFLGHTLDTF
TGTGCCAGCAGTTTTCTGGGACATACCCTCGACACCTTC
>TRBD1|TRBV10-1|-|TRBJ1-2
CATITGGGGYTF
TGCGCCACCATCACAGGGGGGGGTGGCTACACCTTC
>TRBD1|TRBV5-1|-|TRBJ1-1
CASSLPGAGGTEAFF
TGCGCCAGCAGCCTGCCGGGGGCAGGGGGCACTGAAGCTTTCTTT
>TRBD1|TRBV28|-|TRBJ1-1
CASSFGQGANMAFF
TGTGCCAGCAGTTTCGGACAGGGGGCAAATATGGCTTTCTTT
>TRBD1|TRBV5-1|-|TRBJ1-6
CASRDRANSPLHF
TGCGCCAGTAGGGACAGGGCCAATTCACCCCTCCACTTT
>TRBD2|TRBV6-5|many|TRBJ2-1
CASSREASYNEQFF
TGTGCCAGCAGTCGGGAGGCTTCTTACAATGAGCAGTTCTTC
>-|TRBV9|-|TRBJ1-4
CASSPRWGGREKLFF
TGTGCCAGCAGCCCCCGGTGGGGAGGGCGGGAAAAACTGTTTTTT
>-|TRBV11-2|-|TRBJ2-1
CASSPITGGAEQFF
TGTGCCAGCAGTCCTATTACAGGGGGGGCTGAGCAGTTCTTC
>TRBD1|TRBV5-1|-|TRBJ2-3
CASSEGAGTDTQYF
TGCGCCAGCAGCGAGGGGGCGGGCACAGATACGCAGTATTTT
>TRBD1|TRBV3-1/TRBV3-2|-|TRBJ2-7
CASSRRGLNHEQYF
TGTGCCAGCAGCCGCAGGGGGCTAAATCACGAGCAGTACTTC
>TRBD1|TRBV6-1|-|TRBJ2-2
CASSGRTGSATGELFF
TGTGCCAGCAGTGGTCGGACAGGGTCGGCCACCGGGGAGCTGTTTTTT
>TRBD2|TRBV5-1|-|TRBJ2-1
CASSSSGRNYNEQFF
TGCGCCAGCAGCTCTAGCGGTAGAAACTACAATGAGCAGTTCTTC
>TRBD1|TRBV5-4|-|TRBJ1-6
CASSLGQGAYNSPLHF
TGTGCCAGCAGCCTCGGACAGGGGGCTTATAATTCACCCCTCCACTTT
>-|TRBV2|-|TRBJ1-1
CASHRDNTEAFF
TGTGCCAGCCACCGGGATAACACTGAAGCTTTCTTT
>-|TRBV25-1|-|TRBJ2-7
CASKGGYGEQYF
TGTGCCAGCAAGGGGGGGTATGGCGAGCAGTACTTC
>TRBD2|TRBV7-2|-|TRBJ2-7
CASSYRGTSGPHYEQYF
TGTGCCAGCAGCTACAGAGGGACTAGCGGGCCGCACTACGAGCAGTACTTC
>-|TRBV7-2|many|TRBJ2-3
CASSQRVGGAQYF
TGTGCCAGCAGCCAGAGGGTGGGGGGTGCGCAGTATTTT
>TRBD1|TRBV20-1|-|TRBJ1-2
CSASSRDRGRGNYGYTF
TGCAGTGCTAGTTCCCGAGACAGGGGGCGGGGGAACTATGGCTACACCTTC
>TRBD2|TRBV6-1|-|TRBJ2-3
CASSETLAGGDTQYF
TGTGCCAGCAGTGAAACCCTAGCGGGGGGTGATACGCAGTATTTT
>TRBD1|TRBV19|-|TRBJ1-1
CASRGQGSYTEAFF
TGTGCCAGTAGGGGACAGGGGTCCTACACTGAAGCTTTCTTT
>TRBD1|TRBV4-1|-|TRBJ2-4
CASSLLAPDRGVGIQYF
TGCGCCAGCAGCCTATTAGCTCCGGACAGGGGAGTTGGCATTCAGTACTTC
>-|TRBV6-5|-|TRBJ2-1
CASSYSAAAEQFF
TGTGCCAGCAGTTACTCGGCGGCAGCCGAGCAGTTCTTC
>TRBD1|TRBV7-2|-|TRBJ2-7
CASSPRTGGYEQYF
TGTGCCAGCAGCCCCCGGACAGGGGGGTACGAGCAGTACTTC
>-|TRBV5-1|-|TRBJ2-2
CASSLSFGELFF
TGCGCCAGCAGCTTGAGCTTCGGGGAGCTGTTTTTT
>-|TRBV7-3|-|TRBJ2-1
CASSLTEGNEQFF
TGTGCCAGCAGCTTAACGGAGGGAAATGAGCAGTTCTTC
>-|TRBV19|-|TRBJ2-7
CASSSRPGYYEQYF
TGTGCCAGTAGTTCCCGGCCAGGCTACTACGAGCAGTACTTC
>-|TRBV6-5|-|TRBJ1-4
CASRPNSDEKLFF
TGTGCCAGCAGACCAAACTCGGATGAAAAACTGTTTTTT
>-|TRBV18|-|TRBJ1-2
CASSPELNYGYTF
TGTGCCAGCTCACCGGAGTTAAACTATGGCTACACCTTC
>-|TRBV14|-|TRBJ1-6
CASSQDLGQPLHF
TGTGCCAGCAGCCAAGATTTAGGACAGCCCCTCCACTTT
>TRBD1|TRBV5-4|-|TRBJ2-7
CASSLWTGANEQYF
TGTGCCAGCAGCTTATGGACAGGGGCTAATGAGCAGTACTTC
>-|TRBV7-9|-|TRBJ1-5
CASSKGGVGQPQHF
TGTGCCAGCAGCAAAGGGGGGGTAGGACAGCCCCAGCATTTT
>-|TRBV2|-|TRBJ1-2
CASSELLLERYTF
TGTGCCAGCAGTGAATTATTGTTAGAGCGCTACACCTTC
>-|TRBV5-1|-|TRBJ1-2
CASSLYSGAGYTF
TGCGCCAGCAGCTTGTATAGCGGGGCTGGCTACACCTTC
>-|TRBV12-2|-|TRBJ2-1
CASHGSSGGNEQFF
TGTGCAAGTCACGGTTCTAGCGGGGGCAATGAGCAGTTCTTC
>-|TRBV6-2/TRBV6-3|-|TRBJ1-6
CASSYSPLGLSSYNSPLHF
TGTGCCAGCAGTTACTCTCCATTGGGGCTCAGCTCCTATAATTCACCCCTCCACTTT
>TRBD2|TRBV4-1|-|TRBJ2-3
CASSQDSLAGAPSTDTQYF
TGCGCCAGCAGCCAAGATTCACTAGCGGGGGCACCTAGCACAGATACGCAGTATTTT
>TRBD1|TRBV23-1|-|TRBJ2-2
CASSFVAGQGFIGELFF
TGCGCCAGCAGTTTTGTGGCGGGACAGGGATTCATCGGGGAGCTGTTTTTT
>TRBD2|TRBV28|few|TRBJ2-1
CASCGRAGGLNEQFF
TGTGCCAGCTGTGGAAGGGCGGGGGGGCTTAATGAGCAGTTCTTC
>TRBD1|TRBV6-5|once|TRBJ1-6
CASSGTAYNSPLHF
TGTGCCAGCAGCGGGACAGCGTATAATTCACCCCTCCACTTT